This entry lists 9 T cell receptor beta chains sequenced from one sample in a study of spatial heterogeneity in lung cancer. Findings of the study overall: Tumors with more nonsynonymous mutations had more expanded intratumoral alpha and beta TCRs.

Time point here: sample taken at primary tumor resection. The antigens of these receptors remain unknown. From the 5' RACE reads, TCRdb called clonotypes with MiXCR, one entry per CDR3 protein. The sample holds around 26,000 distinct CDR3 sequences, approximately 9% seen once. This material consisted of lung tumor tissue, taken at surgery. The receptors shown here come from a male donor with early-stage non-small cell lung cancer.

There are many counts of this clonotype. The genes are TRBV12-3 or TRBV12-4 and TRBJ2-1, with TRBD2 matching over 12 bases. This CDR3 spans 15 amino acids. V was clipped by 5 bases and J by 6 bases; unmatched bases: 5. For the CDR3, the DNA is TGTGCCAGCAGTATCCTAGCGGGAGGGATCAATGAGCAGTTCTTC. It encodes CASSILAGGINEQFF.

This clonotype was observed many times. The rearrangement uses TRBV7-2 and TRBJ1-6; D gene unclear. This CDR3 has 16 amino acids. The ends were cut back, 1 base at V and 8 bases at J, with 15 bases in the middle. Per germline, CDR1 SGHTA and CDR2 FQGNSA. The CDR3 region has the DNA TGTGCCAGCAGCTTAGTGATGGGTATTAAGGATTCACCCCTCCACTTT. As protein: CASSLVMGIKDSPLHF.

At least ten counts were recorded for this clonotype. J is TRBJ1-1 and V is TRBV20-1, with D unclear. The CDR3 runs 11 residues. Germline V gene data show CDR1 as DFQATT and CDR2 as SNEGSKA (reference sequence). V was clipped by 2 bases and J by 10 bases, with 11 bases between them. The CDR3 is CSARQTPVAFF. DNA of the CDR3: TGCAGTGCTAGACAGACTCCCGTAGCTTTCTTT.

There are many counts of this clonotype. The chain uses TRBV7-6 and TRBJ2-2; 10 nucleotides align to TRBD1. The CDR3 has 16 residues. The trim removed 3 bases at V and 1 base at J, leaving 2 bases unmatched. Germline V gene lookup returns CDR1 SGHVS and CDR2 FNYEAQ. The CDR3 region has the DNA TGTGCCAGCAGCTTTGGACAGGGGGGGAACACCGGGGAGCTGTTTTTT. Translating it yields CASSFGQGGNTGELFF. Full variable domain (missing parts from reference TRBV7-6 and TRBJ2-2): GAGVSQSPRYKVTKRGQDVALRCDPISGHVSLYWYRQALGQGPEFLTYFNYEAQQDKSGLPNDRFSAERPEGSISTLTIQRTEQRDSAMYRCASSFGQGGNTGELFFGEGSRLTVL.

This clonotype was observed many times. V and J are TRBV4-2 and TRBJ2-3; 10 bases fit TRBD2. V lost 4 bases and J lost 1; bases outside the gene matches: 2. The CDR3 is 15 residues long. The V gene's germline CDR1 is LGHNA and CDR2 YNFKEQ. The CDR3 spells CASSPGTSGTDTQYF. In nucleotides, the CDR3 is TGTGCCAGCAGCCCTGGGACTAGCGGCACAGATACGCAGTATTTT.

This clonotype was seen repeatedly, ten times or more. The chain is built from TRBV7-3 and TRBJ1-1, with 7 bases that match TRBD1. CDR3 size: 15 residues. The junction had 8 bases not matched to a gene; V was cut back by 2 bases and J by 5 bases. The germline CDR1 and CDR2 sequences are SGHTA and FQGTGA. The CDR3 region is CASSLLPTGRTEAFF. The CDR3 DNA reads TGTGCCAGCAGCTTATTGCCGACAGGGCGGACTGAAGCTTTCTTT.

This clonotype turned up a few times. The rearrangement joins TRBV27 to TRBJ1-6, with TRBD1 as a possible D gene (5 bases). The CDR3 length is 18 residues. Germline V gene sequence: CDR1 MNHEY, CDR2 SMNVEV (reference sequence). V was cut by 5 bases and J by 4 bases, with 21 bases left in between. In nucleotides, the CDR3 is TGTGCCAGCAGTGTACGGGGCTTTCTCCACTCATATAATTCACCCCTCCACTTT. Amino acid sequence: CASSVRGFLHSYNSPLHF.

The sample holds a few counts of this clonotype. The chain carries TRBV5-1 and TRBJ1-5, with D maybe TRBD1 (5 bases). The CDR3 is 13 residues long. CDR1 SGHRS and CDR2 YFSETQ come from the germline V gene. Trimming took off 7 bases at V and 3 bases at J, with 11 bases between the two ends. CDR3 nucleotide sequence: TGCGCCAGCCGGGACGGATTCAATCAGCCCCAGCATTTT. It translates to CASRDGFNQPQHF.

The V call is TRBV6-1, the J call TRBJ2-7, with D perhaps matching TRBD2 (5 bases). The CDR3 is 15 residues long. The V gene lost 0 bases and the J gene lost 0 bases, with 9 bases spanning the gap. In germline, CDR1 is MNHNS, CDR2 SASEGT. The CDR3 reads CASSEAGAYSYEQYF. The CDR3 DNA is TGTGCCAGCAGTGAAGCGGGAGCATACTCCTACGAGCAGTACTTC.